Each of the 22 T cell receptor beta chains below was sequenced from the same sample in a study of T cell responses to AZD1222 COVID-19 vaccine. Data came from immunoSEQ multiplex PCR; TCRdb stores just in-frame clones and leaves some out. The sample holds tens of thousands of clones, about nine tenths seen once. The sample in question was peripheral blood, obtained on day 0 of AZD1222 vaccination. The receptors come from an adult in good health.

As DNA, the CDR3 is TGTGCCAGCAGCTTGGGACGGGGCTACACAGATACGCAGTATTTT. Residues: CASSLGRGYTDTQYF. This chain connects TRBV5-4 to TRBJ2-3, with D possibly called TRBD1 or TRBD2 (5 bases each). V lost 0 bases to trimming and J lost 2 bases, with 10 bases between them. This CDR3 region has 15 residues. Germline lookup yields CDR1 SGHNT and CDR2 YYREEE (reference sequence).

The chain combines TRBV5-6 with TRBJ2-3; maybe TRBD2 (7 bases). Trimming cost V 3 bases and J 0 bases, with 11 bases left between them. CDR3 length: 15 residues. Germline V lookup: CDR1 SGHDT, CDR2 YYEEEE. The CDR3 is CASSWEGVSTDTQYF. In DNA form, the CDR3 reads TGTGCCAGCAGCTGGGAGGGGGTTAGCACAGATACGCAGTATTTT. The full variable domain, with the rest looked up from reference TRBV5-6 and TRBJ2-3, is DAGVTQSPTHLIKTRGQQVTLRCSPKSGHDTVSWYQQALGQGPQFIFQYYEEEERQRGNFPDRFSGHQFPNYSSELNVNALLLGDSALYLCASSWEGVSTDTQYFGPGTRLTVL.

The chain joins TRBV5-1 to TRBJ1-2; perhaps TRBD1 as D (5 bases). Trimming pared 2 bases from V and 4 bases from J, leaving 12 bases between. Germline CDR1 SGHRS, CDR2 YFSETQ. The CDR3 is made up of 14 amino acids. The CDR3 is CASSFTGEIYGYTF. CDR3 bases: TGCGCCAGCAGCTTTACAGGTGAAATCTATGGCTACACCTTC.

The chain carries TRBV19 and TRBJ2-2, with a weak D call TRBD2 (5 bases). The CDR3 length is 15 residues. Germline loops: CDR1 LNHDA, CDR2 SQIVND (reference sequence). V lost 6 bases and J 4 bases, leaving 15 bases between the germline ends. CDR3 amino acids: CASSTVRAGTGELFF. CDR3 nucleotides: TGTGCCAGTAGCACTGTCCGGGCGGGCACCGGGGAGCTGTTTTTT.

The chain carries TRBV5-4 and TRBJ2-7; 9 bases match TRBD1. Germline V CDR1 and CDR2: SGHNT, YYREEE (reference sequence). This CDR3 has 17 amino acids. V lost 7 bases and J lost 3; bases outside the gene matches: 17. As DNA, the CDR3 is TGTGCCAGCCGCTCCCTTTCATCGGGGACAGGGAGCTACGAGCAGTACTTC. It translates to CASRSLSSGTGSYEQYF.

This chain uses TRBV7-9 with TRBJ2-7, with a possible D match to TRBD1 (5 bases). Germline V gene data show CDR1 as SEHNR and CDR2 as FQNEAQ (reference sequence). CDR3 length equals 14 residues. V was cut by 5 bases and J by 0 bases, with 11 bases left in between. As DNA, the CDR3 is TGTGCCAGCAGCCCCCAGACAGACTCCTACGAGCAGTACTTC. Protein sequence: CASSPQTDSYEQYF.

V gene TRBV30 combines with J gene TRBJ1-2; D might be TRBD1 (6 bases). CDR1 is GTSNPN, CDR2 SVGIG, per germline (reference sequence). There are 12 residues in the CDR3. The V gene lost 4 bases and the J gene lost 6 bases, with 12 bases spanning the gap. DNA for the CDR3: TGTGCCTGGACTGGCTGGGGGCATGGCTACACCTTC. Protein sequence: CAWTGWGHGYTF.

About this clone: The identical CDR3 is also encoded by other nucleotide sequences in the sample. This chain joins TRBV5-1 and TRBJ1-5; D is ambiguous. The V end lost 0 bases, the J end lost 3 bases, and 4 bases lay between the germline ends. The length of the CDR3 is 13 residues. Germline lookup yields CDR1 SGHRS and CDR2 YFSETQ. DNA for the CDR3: TGCGCCAGCAGCTTGGAGTTCAATCAGCCCCAGCATTTT. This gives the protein CASSLEFNQPQHF.

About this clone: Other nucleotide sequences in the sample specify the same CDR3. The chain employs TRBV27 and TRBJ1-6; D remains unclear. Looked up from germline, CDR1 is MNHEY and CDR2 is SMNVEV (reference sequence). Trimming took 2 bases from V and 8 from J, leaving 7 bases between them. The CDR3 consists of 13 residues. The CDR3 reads CASSLRDYSPLHF. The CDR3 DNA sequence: TGTGCCAGCAGTTTAAGGGATTATTCACCCCTCCACTTT.

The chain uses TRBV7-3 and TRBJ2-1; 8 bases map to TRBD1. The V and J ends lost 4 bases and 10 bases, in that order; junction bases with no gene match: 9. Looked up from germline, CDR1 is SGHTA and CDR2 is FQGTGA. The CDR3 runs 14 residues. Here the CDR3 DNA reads TGTGCCAGCAGCTCGGAACGGACAGGGCAAGAGCAGTTCTTC. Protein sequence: CASSSERTGQEQFF. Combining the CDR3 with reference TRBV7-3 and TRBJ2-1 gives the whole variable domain GAGVSQTPSNKVTEKGKYVELRCDPISGHTALYWYRQSLGQGPEFLIYFQGTGAADDSGLPNDRFFAVRPEGSVSTLKIQRTERGDSAVYLCASSSERTGQEQFFGPGTRLTVL.

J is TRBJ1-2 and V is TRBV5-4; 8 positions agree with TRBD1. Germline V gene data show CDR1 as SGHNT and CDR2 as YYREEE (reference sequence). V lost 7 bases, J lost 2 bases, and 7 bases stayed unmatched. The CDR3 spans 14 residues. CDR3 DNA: TGTGCCAGCCAGGGGGCAGGAGGGAACTATGGCTACACCTTC. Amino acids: CASQGAGGNYGYTF.

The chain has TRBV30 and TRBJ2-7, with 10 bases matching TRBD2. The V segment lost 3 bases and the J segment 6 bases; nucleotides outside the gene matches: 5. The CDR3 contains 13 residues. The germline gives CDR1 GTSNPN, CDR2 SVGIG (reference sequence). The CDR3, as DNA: TGTGCCTGGAGAGCGGGAGGGAGTCGCGAGCAGTACTTC. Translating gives CAWRAGGSREQYF.

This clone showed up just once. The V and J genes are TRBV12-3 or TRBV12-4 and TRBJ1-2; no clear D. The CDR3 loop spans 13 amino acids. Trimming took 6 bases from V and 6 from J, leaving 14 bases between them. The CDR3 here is CASSLDGLNGYTF. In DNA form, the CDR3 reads TGTGCCAGCAGCCTCGACGGGCTCAATGGCTACACCTTC.

In DNA form, the CDR3 reads TGTGCCAGCAGCCCTTTAAGGCAGACTCCCTACGAGCAGTACTTC. Its protein product is CASSPLRQTPYEQYF. The chain couples TRBV7-9 to TRBJ2-7; unclear D gene. CDR1 is SEHNR, CDR2 FQNEAQ, per germline (reference sequence). This CDR3 contains 15 residues. V dropped 5 bases and J dropped 2 bases, with 16 bases sitting between them.

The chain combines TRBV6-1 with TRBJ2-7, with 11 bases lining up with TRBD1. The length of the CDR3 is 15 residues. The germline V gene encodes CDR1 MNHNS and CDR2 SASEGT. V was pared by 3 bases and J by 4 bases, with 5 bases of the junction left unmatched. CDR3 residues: CASSEIGQGAYEQYF. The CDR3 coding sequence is TGTGCCAGCAGTGAGATTGGACAGGGGGCTTACGAGCAGTACTTC.

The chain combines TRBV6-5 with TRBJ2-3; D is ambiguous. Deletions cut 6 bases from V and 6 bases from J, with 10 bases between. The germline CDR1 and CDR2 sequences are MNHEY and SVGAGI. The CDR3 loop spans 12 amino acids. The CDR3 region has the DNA TGTGCCAGCAGCCGGCAAATGGATACGCAGTATTTT. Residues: CASSRQMDTQYF.

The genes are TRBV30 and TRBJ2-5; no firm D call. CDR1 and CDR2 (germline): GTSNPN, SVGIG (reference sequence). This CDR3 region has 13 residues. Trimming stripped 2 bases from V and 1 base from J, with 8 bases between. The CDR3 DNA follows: TGTGCCTGGAGTTATTACAGCCAAGAGACCCAGTACTTC. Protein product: CAWSYYSQETQYF.

The CDR3 reads CASSLSSVHQPQHF. CDR3 in DNA: TGTGCCAGCAGCCTTTCTAGCGTCCATCAGCCCCAGCATTTT. This chain connects TRBV21-1 to TRBJ1-5. TRBV21-1 is recorded as a pseudogene. The CDR3 is 14 amino acids.

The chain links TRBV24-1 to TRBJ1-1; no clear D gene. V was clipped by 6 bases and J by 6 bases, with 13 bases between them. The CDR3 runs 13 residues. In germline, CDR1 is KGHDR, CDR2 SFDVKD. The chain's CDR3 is CATSMAGSAEAFF. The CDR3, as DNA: TGTGCCACCAGTATGGCGGGCAGCGCTGAAGCTTTCTTT.

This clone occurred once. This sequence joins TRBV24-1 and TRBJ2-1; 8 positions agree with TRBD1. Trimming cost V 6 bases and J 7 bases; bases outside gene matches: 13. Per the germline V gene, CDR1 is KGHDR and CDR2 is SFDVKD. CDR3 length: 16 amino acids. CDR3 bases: TGTGCCACCAGTACCCGACAGGGGAGTCGTTTAAATGAGCAGTTCTTC. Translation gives CATSTRQGSRLNEQFF.

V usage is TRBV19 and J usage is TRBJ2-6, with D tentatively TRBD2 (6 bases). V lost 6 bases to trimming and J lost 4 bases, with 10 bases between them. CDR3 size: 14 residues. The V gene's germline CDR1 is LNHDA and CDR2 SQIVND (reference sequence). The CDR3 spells CASRGGRGANVLTF. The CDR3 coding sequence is TGTGCCAGTAGGGGAGGCCGAGGGGCCAACGTCCTGACTTTC.

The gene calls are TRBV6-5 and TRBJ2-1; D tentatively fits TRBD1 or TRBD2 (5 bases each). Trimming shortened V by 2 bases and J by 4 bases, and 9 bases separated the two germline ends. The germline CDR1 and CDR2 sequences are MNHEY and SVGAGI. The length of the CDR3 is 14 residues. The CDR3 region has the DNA TGTGCCAGCAGTTACCGGGACCGATACAATGAGCAGTTCTTC. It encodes CASSYRDRYNEQFF.